This TCR beta chain was obtained from a study of blood T cells in healthy people across ages (dated by TCRdb to 2013 to 2016). About the study as a whole: In model experiments, roughly one uniquely barcoded TCR beta cDNA molecule per two T cells was captured by template switching. The study analyzed two additional independent replicas of 1 million unique cDNA reads from the same blood draw for two donors, one aged 18 to 30 and one aged 80 or older. Donors were grouped into four age groups: young (average roughly 15 years), middle-aged (about 38), aged (about 60) and long-lived (over 80). To avoid experimental bias, donors of different ages were spread randomly across the sequencing lanes. The study measured age-related changes in TCR beta repertoire diversity using deep sequencing normalized with unique cDNA molecular identifiers. Broader findings and caveats from the paper: Estimates of total diversity based on one million sequenced T cells were regarded as lower bounds and as underestimates. Since profiling was done on bulk unsorted PBMCs, naive and antigen-experienced compartments could not be conclusively compared. Observed TCR beta diversity per million T cells fell roughly linearly with age, and a significant reduction was already apparent by age around 40. Compared with the aged group, more naive CD4+ T cells, fewer expanded clones and increased TCR diversity were shown by the long-lived group, suggesting age selection. There was a strong correlation between observed TCR beta diversity and the percentage of naive T cells measured by flow cytometry. Because donor CMV infection status was unknown, age-related changes in expanded clonotypes were potentially confounded.

This clonotype was detected a few times. Its antigen is currently not known. Qualities for individual bases were not recorded, and no much larger clone is one base off. Systemically healthy Caucasian individuals from Russia, approximately 39 in total and aged roughly 6 to 100 years, were included as donors. Around 9.7 milliliters of peripheral blood were collected from each donor into EDTA-treated Vacutainer tubes. Ficoll-Paque density-gradient centrifugation was used to isolate PBMCs, with at least 6 million obtained per sample. Total RNA was extracted from PBMCs with Trizol reagent, with at least 5 micrograms obtained per sample. Naive CD45RAhigh/CD27high T cell percentages were measured by flow cytometry on a PBMC aliquot from every donor. Library construction relied on 5' RACE. These reads were obtained on an Illumina HiSeq 2500. A second about 7 to 11 cycle PCR used a sample-barcoded 5' primer and a J-beta primer mix. A unique molecular identifier was introduced onto each TCR beta cDNA molecule by a template-switch 5' adaptor carrying 12 random nucleotides. Each sample yielded at least 3 million CDR3-containing paired-end reads. First-strand cDNA was synthesized from all RNA with the Mint cDNA synthesis kit, primed by a TRBC-specific oligonucleotide. After uracil-DNA glycosylase treatment, a first 18-cycle PCR used universal primers M1SS and BC2_uni_R on all cDNA. As for how the authors treated the data: For normalization, 1 million high-quality reads, each with a distinct molecular identifier, were randomly selected from each sample. Instead of being binned into consensus sequences, reads with shared molecular identifiers were discarded. MiTCR, with a Q25 quality threshold and the strictest error-elimination algorithm, was used for CDR3 identification, clonotype clustering and error correction. A nonparametric unseen species model with Euler transformation was used to estimate a lower bound on total TCR beta diversity. Using fastp at Q25 and MiXCR, TCRdb reprocessed the public reads and kept productive beta chains. One record per CDR3 amino acid sequence lists the most common genes and DNA. The V and J calls and clone size come from TCRdb's table, not from the authors' own analysis. Here the sample has about a million distinct CDR3 sequences; roughly two fifths occur a single time. Of the sample, around 13% falls within the top ten clones.

V loses 1 base, J loses 1 base, and the germline ends lie 10 bases apart. The CDR3, cysteine through phenylalanine, is 15 amino acids long. This entry keeps only the CDR3 DNA: 45 bases, framed from base 1. From the germline V gene (reference sequence), CDR1 is SEHNR and CDR2 is FQNEAQ. Recombination joined TRBV7-9 with TRBJ1-1, with no D gene named confidently. Input material: blood. The origin of this receptor is a man aged 18 to 29 in good health. CDR3 reads: CASSLESVTNTEAFF. The sequence in DNA is TGTGCCAGCAGCTTAGAGTCCGTGACGAACACTGAAGCTTTCTTT.